This T cell receptor beta chain was captured in a study of T cell responses to AZD1222 COVID-19 vaccine. The CDR3 has 16 residues. Germline loops: CDR1 SGHDT, CDR2 YYEEEE. V was shortened by 0 bases and J by 0 bases, with 11 bases between the two germline ends. On this clone itself: The antigen is unknown.

Broader study findings: Variant regions that are unmutated are reportedly the target of nearly half of spike-specific TCRs. Distributed over spike, vaccine-associated CD4 TCRs predominated at 160-218 and 743-854.

The assay was immunoSEQ multiplex PCR, and TCRdb's table has in-frame clones only and misses some. The table lists about 200,000 clones, more than 80% of them singletons. The starting material was peripheral blood, obtained 28 days after the second dose of the MenACWY control vaccine. The chain joins TRBV5-6 to TRBJ2-3; the D is unclear. The source of this sequence is an adult who received the MenACWY meningococcal vaccine as a control. CDR3 loop: CASSLGNRASTDTQYF. The CDR3 region has the DNA TGTGCCAGCAGCTTGGGTAACCGAGCGAGCACAGATACGCAGTATTTT.